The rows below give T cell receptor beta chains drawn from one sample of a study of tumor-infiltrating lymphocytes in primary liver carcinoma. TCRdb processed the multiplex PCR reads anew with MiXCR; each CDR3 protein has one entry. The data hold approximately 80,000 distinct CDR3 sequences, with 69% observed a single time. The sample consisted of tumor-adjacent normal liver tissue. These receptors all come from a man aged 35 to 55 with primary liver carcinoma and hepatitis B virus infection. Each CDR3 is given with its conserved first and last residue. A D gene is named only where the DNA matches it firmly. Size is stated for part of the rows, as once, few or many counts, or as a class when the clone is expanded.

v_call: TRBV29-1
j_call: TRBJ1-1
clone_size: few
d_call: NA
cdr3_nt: TGCAGCGCCGGTGTAGGGTGGGGGATGAACACTGAAGCTTTCTTT
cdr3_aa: CSAGVGWGMNTEAFF

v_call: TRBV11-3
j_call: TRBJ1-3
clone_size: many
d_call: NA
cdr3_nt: TGTGCCAGCAGCTTCTCCACCATATATTTT
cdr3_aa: CASSFSTIYF

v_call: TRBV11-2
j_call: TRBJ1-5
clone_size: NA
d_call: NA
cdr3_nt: TGTACCAACAGCCCGGATAGGGATAGCAATCAGCCCCAGCATTTT
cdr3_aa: CTNSPDRDSNQPQHF

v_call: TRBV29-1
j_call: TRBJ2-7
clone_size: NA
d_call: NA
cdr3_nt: TGTAGCGTTGTGGGACTGGCGGGGGCCTACGAGCAGTGCTTC
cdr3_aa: CSVVGLAGAYEQCF

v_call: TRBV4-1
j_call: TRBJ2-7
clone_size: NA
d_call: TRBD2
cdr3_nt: TGCGCCAGTAGCCAAGCGGGGGCGGGACACCGCTACGAGCAGTACTTC
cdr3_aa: CASSQAGAGHRYEQYF

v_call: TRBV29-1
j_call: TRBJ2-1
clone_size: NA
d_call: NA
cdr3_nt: TGCAGCATTGAATGGACGTGCCAGCCCAATGAGCAGTTCTTC
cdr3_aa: CSIEWTCQPNEQFF

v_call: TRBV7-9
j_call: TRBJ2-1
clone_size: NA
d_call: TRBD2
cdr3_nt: TGTGTCAGCAGCTTACGTCTAGCGGGAGAGGTAGAAGGCAATGAACAGTTCTTC
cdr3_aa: CVSSLRLAGEVEGNEQFF

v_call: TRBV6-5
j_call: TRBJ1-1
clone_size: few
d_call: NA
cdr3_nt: TGTGCCAGCAGTTCCGGCGTTGAAGCTTTCTTT
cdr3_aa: CASSSGVEAFF

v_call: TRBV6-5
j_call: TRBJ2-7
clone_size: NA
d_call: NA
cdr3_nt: TGTGCCAGCAGTTACTCGAATTACCCGCACTACGAACACTACTTC
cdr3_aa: CASSYSNYPHYEHYF

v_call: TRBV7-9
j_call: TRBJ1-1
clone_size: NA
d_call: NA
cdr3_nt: TGTGCCAGCAGCCGAGACAGCGGATCCTCTGAAGCTTTCTTT
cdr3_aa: CASSRDSGSSEAFF

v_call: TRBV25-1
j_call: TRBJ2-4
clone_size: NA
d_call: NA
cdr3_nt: TGTGCCAGCAGTGTGGGGCACGGGGAAAATATTCAGTACTTC
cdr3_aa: CASSVGHGENIQYF

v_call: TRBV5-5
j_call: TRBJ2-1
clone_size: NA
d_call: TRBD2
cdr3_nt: TGTGCCAACAGCTCGGGACTAGCGGACGAAAATGAGCAGTTCTTC
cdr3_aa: CANSSGLADENEQFF

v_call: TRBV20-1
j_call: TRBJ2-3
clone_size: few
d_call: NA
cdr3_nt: TGCAGTGCTGGATACCGACTAACAGATACGCAGTATTTT
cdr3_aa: CSAGYRLTDTQYF

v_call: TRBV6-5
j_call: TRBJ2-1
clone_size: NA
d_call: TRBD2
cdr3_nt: TGTGCCAACAGTGTATGGTGGCGCAGCGGGAGTGGGGATGAGCAGTTCTTC
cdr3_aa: CANSVWWRSGSGDEQFF

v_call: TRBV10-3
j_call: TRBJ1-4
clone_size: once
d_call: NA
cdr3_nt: TGTGCCATCAGTGCCGGGGATGAGAAACTGTTTTTT
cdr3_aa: CAISAGDEKLFF

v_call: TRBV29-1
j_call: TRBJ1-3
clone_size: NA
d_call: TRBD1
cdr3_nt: TGCAGCGCCGGACAGGGGGCCTCAGGAAGCACCATATATTTT
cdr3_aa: CSAGQGASGSTIYF

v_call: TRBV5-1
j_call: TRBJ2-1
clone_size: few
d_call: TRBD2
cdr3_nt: TGCGCCAGCGGCTTGACTTTAGCGGGAGGCGGCAATGAGCAGTTCTTC
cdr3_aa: CASGLTLAGGGNEQFF

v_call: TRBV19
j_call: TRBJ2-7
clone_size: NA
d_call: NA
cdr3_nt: TGTGCCAGTAGTACCCGGGCCGCCCACGAGCAGTACTTC
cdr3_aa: CASSTRAAHEQYF

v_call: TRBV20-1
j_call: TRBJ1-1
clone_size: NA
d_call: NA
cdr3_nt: TGCAGTGCTACATTACCCGGGAACACTGAAGCTTTCTTT
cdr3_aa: CSATLPGNTEAFF

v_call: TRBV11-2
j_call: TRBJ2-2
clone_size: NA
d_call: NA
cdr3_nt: TGTGCCAACAACTTAGCGTCGGGTAACACCGGGGAGCTGTTTTTT
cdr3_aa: CANNLASGNTGELFF

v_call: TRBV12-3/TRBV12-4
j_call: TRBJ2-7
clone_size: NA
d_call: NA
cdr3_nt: TGTGCCAGCAGTTTGAGTTTGAGAACATCATCCGAGCAGTACTTC
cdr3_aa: CASSLSLRTSSEQYF

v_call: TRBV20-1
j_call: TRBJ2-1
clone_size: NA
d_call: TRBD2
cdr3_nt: TGCAGTGCTAGCCTCCCCGGGACTAGGCGGAATGAGCAGTTCTTC
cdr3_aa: CSASLPGTRRNEQFF

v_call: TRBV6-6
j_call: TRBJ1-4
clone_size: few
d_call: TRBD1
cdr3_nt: TGTGCCAGCAGTTACTGGGACAGGGAAGCCCTCAATGAAAAACTGTTTTTT
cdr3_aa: CASSYWDREALNEKLFF

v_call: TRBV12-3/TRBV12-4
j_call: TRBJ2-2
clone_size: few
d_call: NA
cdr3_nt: TGTGCCAGCAGTTTAATAGGAGGCGGGGAGCTGTTTTTT
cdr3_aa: CASSLIGGGELFF

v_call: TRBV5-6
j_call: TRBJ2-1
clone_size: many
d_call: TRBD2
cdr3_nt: TGTGCCAGCAGCTTGTTTGGGCGGGAGTCCTACAATGAGCAGTTCTTC
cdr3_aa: CASSLFGRESYNEQFF

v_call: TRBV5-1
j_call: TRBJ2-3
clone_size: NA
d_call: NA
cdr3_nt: TGCGCCAGCAGCTTGACCAGCCGGGGAAACACAGATACGCAGTATTTT
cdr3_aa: CASSLTSRGNTDTQYF

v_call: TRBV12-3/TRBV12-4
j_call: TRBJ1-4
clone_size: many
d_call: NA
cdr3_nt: TGTGCCAGCAGTTTAGTCAGTTCTAATGGAAAACTGTTTTTT
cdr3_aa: CASSLVSSNGKLFF

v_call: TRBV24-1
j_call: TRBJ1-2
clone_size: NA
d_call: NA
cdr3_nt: TGTGCCACGGCCGGGACTCCTAACTATGGCTACACCTTC
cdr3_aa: CATAGTPNYGYTF

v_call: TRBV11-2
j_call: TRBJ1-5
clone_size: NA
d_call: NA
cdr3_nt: TGTGCCGGCAGCTTAATGACGGATCAGCCCCAGCATTTT
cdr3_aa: CAGSLMTDQPQHF

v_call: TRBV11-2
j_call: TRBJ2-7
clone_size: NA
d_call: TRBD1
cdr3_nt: TGTGTCAGCAGCTTAAGTCCGGGACAGGGGGACTACGAGCAGTACTTC
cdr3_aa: CVSSLSPGQGDYEQYF

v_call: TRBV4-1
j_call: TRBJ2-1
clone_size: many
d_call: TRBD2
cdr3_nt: TGCGCCAGCAGCCCCAGAGGGGTAGCGGGAGGGCGTAGTGAGCAGTTCTTC
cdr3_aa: CASSPRGVAGGRSEQFF

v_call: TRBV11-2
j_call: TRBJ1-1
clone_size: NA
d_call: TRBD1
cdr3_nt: TGTGCCAACAGCTCTTGGGAGGGGGCGAACACTGAAACTTTCTTT
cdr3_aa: CANSSWEGANTETFF

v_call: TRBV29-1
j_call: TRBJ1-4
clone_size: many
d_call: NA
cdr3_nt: TGCAGCGTCACGGGAGGGAGTTATAATGAAAAACTGTTTTTT
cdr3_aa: CSVTGGSYNEKLFF

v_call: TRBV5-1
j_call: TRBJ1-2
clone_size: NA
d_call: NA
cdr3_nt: TGCGCCAGCGGCTTGGATGCCAGGGGATACACCTTC
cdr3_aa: CASGLDARGYTF

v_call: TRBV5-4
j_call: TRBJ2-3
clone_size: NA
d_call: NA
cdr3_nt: TGTGCCAGCAGCTCAAGTCAGAGGGCAGGGGCAGATACGCAGTATTTT
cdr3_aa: CASSSSQRAGADTQYF

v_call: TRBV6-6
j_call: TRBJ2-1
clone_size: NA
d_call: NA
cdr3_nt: TGTGTCAGCAGTTATGGGGATTTGGGCTCCTACAATGAGCAGTTCTTC
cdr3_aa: CVSSYGDLGSYNEQFF

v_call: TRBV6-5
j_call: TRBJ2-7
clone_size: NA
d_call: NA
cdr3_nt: TGTGCCAGCAGTACCCCCGGGGCCACCTACGAGCAGTATTTC
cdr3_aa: CASSTPGATYEQYF

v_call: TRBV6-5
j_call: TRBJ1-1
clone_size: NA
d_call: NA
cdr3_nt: TGTGCCAGCACCCCCGGCGGGGTTGGTGTAACTTTCTTT
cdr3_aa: CASTPGGVGVTFF

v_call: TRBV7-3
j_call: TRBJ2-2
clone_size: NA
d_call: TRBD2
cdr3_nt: TGTGCCAGCAGCCCTCGAACTAGCGGGGGGAACACCGGGGAGCCGTTTTTT
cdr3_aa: CASSPRTSGGNTGEPFF

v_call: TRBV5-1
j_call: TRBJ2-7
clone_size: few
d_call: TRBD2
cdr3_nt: TGCGCCAGCAGTCCCGGACTAGCGGGAGGGTCTAACTACGAGCAGTACTTC
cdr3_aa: CASSPGLAGGSNYEQYF

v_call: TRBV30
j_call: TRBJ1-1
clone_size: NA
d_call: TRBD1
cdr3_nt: TGTGCCTGGAGTGTCCAGGGGGCGGTGAGCACTGAAGCTTTCTTT
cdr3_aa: CAWSVQGAVSTEAFF

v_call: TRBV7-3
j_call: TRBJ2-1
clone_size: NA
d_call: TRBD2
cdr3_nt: TGTGCCAGCAGCTTCCTAGCGGACAAGGGCAATGAGCAGCTCTTC
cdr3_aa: CASSFLADKGNEQLF

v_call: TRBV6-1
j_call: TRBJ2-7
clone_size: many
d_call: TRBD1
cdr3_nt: TGTGCCAGCAGAGGGGGACAGGGGAGCTCCTACGAGCAGTACTTC
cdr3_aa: CASRGGQGSSYEQYF

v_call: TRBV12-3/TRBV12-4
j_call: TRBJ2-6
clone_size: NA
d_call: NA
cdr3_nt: TGTGCCTGCACCCCGACAGAGATGACTGGGGCCAACGTCCTGACTTTC
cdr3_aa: CACTPTEMTGANVLTF

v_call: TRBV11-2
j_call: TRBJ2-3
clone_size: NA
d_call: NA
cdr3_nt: TGTGCCAGCAGCTTCGGGGAGGCGGACGCGCAGTATTTT
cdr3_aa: CASSFGEADAQYF

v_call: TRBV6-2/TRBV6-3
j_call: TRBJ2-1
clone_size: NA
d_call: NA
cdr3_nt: TGTGCCAGCAGTTATGGACCTTATAACAGGGAGCAGTTCTTC
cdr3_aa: CASSYGPYNREQFF